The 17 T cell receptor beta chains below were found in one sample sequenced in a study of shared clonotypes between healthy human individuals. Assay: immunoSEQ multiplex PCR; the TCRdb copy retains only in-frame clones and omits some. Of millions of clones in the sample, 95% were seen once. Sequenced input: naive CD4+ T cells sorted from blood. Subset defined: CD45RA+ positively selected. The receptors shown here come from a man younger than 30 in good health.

This CDR3 is CASSEIRVIYNSPLHF. CDR3 DNA: TGTGCCAGCAGTGAGATCAGGGTAATCTATAATTCACCCCTCCACTTT. The chain couples TRBV2 to TRBJ1-6; a weak D match, TRBD1 (5 bases). CDR1 SNHLY and CDR2 FYNNEI come from the germline V gene. There are 16 residues in the CDR3. V lost 3 bases to trimming and J lost 3 bases, with 12 bases between them.

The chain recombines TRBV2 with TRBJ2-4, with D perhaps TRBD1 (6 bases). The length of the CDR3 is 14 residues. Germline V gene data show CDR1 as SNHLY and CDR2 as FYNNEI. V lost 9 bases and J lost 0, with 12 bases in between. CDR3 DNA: TGTGCCAGTCGGACAGCCCTAGCCAAAAACATTCAGTACTTC. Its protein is CASRTALAKNIQYF.

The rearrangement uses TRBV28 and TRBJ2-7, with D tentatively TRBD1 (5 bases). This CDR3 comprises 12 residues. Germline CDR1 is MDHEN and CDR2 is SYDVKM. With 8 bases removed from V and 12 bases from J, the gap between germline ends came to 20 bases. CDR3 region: CASQSGKQGPYF. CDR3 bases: TGTGCCAGCCAGTCAGGGAAGCAGGGCCCGTACTTC.

The CDR3 DNA sequence: TGTGCCAGCAGCCCGCGACTAGCGGGTAGGGCCTACGAGCAGTACTTC. Translated, it gives CASSPRLAGRAYEQYF. The chain is built from TRBV13 and TRBJ2-7; TRBD2 matches 10 bases. The CDR3 totals 16 residues. In germline, CDR1 is PRHDT, CDR2 FYEKMQ (reference sequence). Trimming removed 5 bases from V and 2 bases from J; junction bases left unmatched: 9.

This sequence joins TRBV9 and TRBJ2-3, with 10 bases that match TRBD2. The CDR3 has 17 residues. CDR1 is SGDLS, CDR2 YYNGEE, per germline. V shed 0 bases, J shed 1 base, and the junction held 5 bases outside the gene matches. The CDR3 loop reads CASSVVPSGSGTDTQYF. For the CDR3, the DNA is TGTGCCAGCAGCGTAGTCCCTAGCGGGAGTGGCACAGATACGCAGTATTTT.

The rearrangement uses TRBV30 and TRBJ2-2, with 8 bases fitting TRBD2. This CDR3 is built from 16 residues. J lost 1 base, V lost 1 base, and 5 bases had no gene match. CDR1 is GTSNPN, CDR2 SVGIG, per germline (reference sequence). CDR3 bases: TGTGCCTGGAGTGGCGCCGGGGGGGTGAACACCGGGGAGCTGTTTTTT. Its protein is CAWSGAGGVNTGELFF. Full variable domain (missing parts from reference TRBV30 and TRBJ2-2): SQTIHQWPATLVQPVGSPLSLECTVEGTSNPNLYWYRQAAGRGLQLLFYSVGIGQISSEVPQNLSASRPQDRQFILSSKKLLLSDSGFYLCAWSGAGGVNTGELFFGEGSRLTVL.

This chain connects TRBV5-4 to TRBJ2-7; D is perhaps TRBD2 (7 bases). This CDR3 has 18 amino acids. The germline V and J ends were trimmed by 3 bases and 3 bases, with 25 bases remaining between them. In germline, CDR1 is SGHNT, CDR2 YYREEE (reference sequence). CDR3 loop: CASSSGGLPPFLSYEQYF. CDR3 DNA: TGTGCCAGCAGCTCCGGGGGGCTCCCTCCGTTCCTTAGCTACGAGCAGTACTTC.

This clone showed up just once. CDR3 loop: CASLLTGSKAFF. The CDR3 DNA reads as TGTGCCAGCTTACTCACTGGATCTAAAGCTTTCTTT. The chain joins TRBV2 to TRBJ1-1, with D unresolved. In germline, CDR1 is SNHLY, CDR2 FYNNEI. V was clipped by 8 bases and J by 9 bases, with 16 bases between them. CDR3 length equals 12 residues. The full variable domain, rest sourced from reference TRBV2 and TRBJ1-1, is EPEVTQTPSHQVTQMGQEVILRCVPISNHLYFYWYRQILGQKVEFLVSFYNNEISEKSEIFDDQFSVERPDGSNFTLKIRSTKLEDSAMYFCASLLTGSKAFFGQGTRLTVV.

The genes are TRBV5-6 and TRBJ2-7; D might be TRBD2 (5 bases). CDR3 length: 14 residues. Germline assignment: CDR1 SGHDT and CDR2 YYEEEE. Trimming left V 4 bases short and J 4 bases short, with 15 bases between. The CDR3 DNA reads TGTGCCAGCAGCGGCCGCGTGGGCGGGTACGAGCAGTACTTC. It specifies CASSGRVGGYEQYF.

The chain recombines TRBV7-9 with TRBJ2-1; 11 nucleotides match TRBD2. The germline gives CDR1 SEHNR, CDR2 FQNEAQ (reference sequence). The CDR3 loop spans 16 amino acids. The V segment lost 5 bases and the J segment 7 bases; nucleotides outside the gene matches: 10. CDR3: CASSMLLAGGGNEQFF. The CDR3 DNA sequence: TGTGCCAGCAGCATGTTGTTAGCGGGAGGGGGGAATGAGCAGTTCTTC.

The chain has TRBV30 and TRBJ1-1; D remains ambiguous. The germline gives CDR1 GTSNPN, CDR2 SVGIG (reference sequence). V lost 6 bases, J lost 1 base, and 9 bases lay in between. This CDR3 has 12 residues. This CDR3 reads CACGQSNTEAFF. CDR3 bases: TGTGCCTGCGGGCAGTCGAACACTGAAGCTTTCTTT.

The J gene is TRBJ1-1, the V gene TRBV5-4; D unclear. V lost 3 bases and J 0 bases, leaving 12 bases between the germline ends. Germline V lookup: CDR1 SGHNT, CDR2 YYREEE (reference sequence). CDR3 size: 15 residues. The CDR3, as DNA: TGTGCCAGCAGCTCCACACCGAACATGAACACTGAAGCTTTCTTT. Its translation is CASSSTPNMNTEAFF.

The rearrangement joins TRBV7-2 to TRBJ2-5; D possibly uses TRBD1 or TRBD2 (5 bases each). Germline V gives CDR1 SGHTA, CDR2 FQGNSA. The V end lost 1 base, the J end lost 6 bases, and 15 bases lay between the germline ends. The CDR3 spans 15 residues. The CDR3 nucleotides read TGTGCCAGCAGCTTAGGGATCGGGGCGGTCAAGACCCAGTACTTC. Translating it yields CASSLGIGAVKTQYF. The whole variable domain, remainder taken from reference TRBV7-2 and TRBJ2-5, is GAGVSQSPSNKVTEKGKDVELRCDPISGHTALYWYRQSLGQGLEFLIYFQGNSAPDKSGLPSDRFSAERTGGSVSTLTIQRTQQEDSAVYLCASSLGIGAVKTQYFGPGTRLLVL.

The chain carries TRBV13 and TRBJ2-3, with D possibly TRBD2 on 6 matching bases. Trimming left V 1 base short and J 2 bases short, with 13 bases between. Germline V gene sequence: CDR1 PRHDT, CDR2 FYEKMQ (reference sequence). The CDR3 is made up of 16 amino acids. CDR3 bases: TGTGCCAGCAGCTTAGCGAGGATGCGGGACACAGATACGCAGTATTTT. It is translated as CASSLARMRDTDTQYF.

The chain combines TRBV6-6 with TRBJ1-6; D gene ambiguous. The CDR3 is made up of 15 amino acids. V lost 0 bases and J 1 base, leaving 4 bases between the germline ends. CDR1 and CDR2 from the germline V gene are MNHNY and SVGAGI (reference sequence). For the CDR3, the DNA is TGTGCCAGCAGTTACTCGCAGTCCTATAATTCACCCCTCCACTTT. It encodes CASSYSQSYNSPLHF.

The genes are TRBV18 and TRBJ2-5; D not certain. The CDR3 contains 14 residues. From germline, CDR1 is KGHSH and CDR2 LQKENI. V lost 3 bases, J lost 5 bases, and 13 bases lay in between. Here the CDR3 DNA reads TGTGCCAGCTCACCTGACCGTGCTCTGGAGACCCAGTACTTC. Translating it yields CASSPDRALETQYF.

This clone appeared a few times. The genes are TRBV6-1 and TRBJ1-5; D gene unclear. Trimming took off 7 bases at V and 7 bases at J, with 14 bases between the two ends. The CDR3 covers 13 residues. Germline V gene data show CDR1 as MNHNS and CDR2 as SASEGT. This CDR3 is CASTTPPGQPQHF. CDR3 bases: TGTGCCAGCACCACACCGCCGGGGCAGCCCCAGCATTTT.